This passage covers 5 T cell receptor beta chains from one sample sequenced in a study of cytomegalovirus exposure and HLA in healthy donors. This PCR relied on a set of 60 Vbeta primers and 13 Jbeta primers. Some clones are missing from TCRdb's copy, which holds only in-frame ones; the method was immunoSEQ multiplex PCR. Of about 60,000 clones in the sample, approximately 80% were seen once. The source material was PBMCs. The source is a male donor in good health and CMV-seronegative.

This clone was counted only a few times. V usage is TRBV4-3 and J usage is TRBJ2-2, with D maybe TRBD1 (6 bases). This CDR3 contains 15 residues. The germline V and J ends were trimmed by 0 bases and 1 base, with 6 bases remaining between them. Germline V CDR1 and CDR2: LGHNA, YSLEER. DNA of the CDR3: TGCGCCAGCAGCCAAGACAGGGGGAACACCGGGGAGCTGTTTTTT. It codes for CASSQDRGNTGELFF.

The chain employs TRBV29-1 and TRBJ1-1, with D possibly being TRBD1 (6 bases). The germline gives CDR1 SQVTM, CDR2 ANQGSEA. V was cut by 3 bases and J by 0 bases, with 11 bases left in between. The CDR3 extends over 14 amino acids. The CDR3 nucleotides are TGCAGCGTTGATGGGGGCAGGATGAACACTGAAGCTTTCTTT. This translates into CSVDGGRMNTEAFF.

V is TRBV6-5 and J is TRBJ1-1; D unresolved. V gave up 5 bases and J gave up 5 bases, with 12 bases separating them. Germline lookup yields CDR1 MNHEY and CDR2 SVGAGI. There are 13 residues in the CDR3. The DNA for the CDR3 is TGTGCCAGCAGTCCTCGGGGAGAGACTGAAGCTTTCTTT. Amino acid sequence: CASSPRGETEAFF.

V gene TRBV5-1 combines with J gene TRBJ2-7; D is ambiguous. CDR1 and CDR2 (germline): SGHRS, YFSETQ. V shed 0 bases and J shed 0 bases, with 7 bases lying between them. This CDR3 contains 14 residues. The CDR3, as DNA: TGCGCCAGCAGCTTGGAACACCTCTCCTACGAGCAGTACTTC. It yields the protein CASSLEHLSYEQYF.

The gene calls are TRBV11-3 and TRBJ2-5; D unresolved. Germline V CDR1 and CDR2: SGHNT, YENEEA. The CDR3 extends over 13 amino acids. Trimming removed 3 bases at V and 1 base at J, with 6 bases between. The DNA of the CDR3 is TGTGCCAGCAGCTTTAGCACCCAAGAGACCCAGTACTTC. This sequence encodes CASSFSTQETQYF.